This record covers a single T cell receptor beta chain. Its antigen is still unknown. No base quality information exists; no much larger clone differs at one position. The data stem from a study of glioma-infiltrating T cells (TCRdb year 2016). In the study overall: The study sequenced TCR alpha- and beta-chain repertoires from glioma tissue, from non-neoplastic brain tissue and from matched peripheral blood mononuclear cells. To gauge divergence between tissue and blood T-cell populations, every tissue-infiltrating repertoire was compared against the peripheral blood repertoire from the same patient. Three low-grade glioma patients, several primary glioblastoma patients and three non-glioma patients contributing non-neoplastic brain tissue were included in the paired cohort.

Overall study results and their limits: Only a very small number of CDR3 sequences turned up in both tissue and blood, a result put down to high CDR3 diversity combined with limited sampling. VJ-independent divergence between tissue and blood was below expectation in non-neoplastic patients but above expectation in all gliomas, especially low-grade gliomas. The group comparisons were based on small numbers of patients: three non-neoplastic, three low-grade glioma and seven to nine glioblastoma patients.

A distance of 12 bases separates the germline ends of V and J, which lose 5 bases and 5 bases respectively. Via the germline V gene, CDR1 is SGHTA and CDR2 FQGNSA. From the cysteine up to the phenylalanine, the CDR3 has a length of 13 residues. Only CDR3 DNA is held: 39 bases, read in frame from base 1. The iRepertoire nested amplicon-rescue multiplex PCR (arm-PCR) platform was used to amplify TCR alpha and beta CDR3 regions from RNA. For one-step reverse transcription and amplification, about 95-450 ng of tissue mRNA or PBMC total RNA was used as input. Following bead purification, Illumina adapters were added by a secondary multiplex PCR, and libraries between 200 and 400 bp were gel-purified. The libraries contained internal 6-nucleotide barcodes that were used for demultiplexing. The libraries were sequenced on an Illumina MiSeq using 2x220 or 2x250 nucleotide paired-end reads. On the study's bioinformatics: Paired reads were merged with FLASH 1.2.11 and aligned to the GRCh37 human genome with BWA-MEM before extracting TRA and TRB reads. An IMGT-derived reference of cassette sequences and CDR3 motifs, with pseudogenes included, was used for V and J assignment. Reads were translated in three frames, and productive CDR3s were defined as those with a C...FGXG motif and no stop codons. A clonotype was defined as a unique combination of a V-J cassette pair and a CDR3 amino acid sequence. Reads were filtered by Hamming distance, with the threshold set by the sequence error rate of each sample in mapped regions. TCRdb trimmed public reads at Q25 via fastp, called clones via MiXCR and kept in-frame beta chains. Each entry merges the rows of one CDR3 protein and shows their most common DNA and genes. These V and J calls originate from TCRdb's pipeline instead of the authors' own analysis. This sample gives some 99,000 distinct CDR3 sequences in total; less than 30% of them show up just once. In total, the top ten clones hold about 30% of the sample.

The rearrangement joined TRBV7-2 to TRBJ2-5, with no reliable assignment of the D segment. Sequencing used glioma tissue, nonneoplastic brain tissue, or PBMCs (not recorded which). The TCR sequence derives from a human donor with low-grade glioma or glioblastoma, undergoing nonglioma brain surgery, or in good health (not recorded which). The DNA is as follows: TGTGCCAGCAGCCCCCGTCGAGCCGAGACCCAGTACTTC. Its protein product is CASSPRRAETQYF. The full variable domain, completed from the reference TRBV7-2 and TRBJ2-5 proteins outside the CDR3, reads GAGVSQSPSNKVTEKGKDVELRCDPISGHTALYWYRQSLGQGLEFLIYFQGNSAPDKSGLPSDRFSAERTGGSVSTLTIQRTQQEDSAVYLCASSPRRAETQYFGPGTRLLVL.